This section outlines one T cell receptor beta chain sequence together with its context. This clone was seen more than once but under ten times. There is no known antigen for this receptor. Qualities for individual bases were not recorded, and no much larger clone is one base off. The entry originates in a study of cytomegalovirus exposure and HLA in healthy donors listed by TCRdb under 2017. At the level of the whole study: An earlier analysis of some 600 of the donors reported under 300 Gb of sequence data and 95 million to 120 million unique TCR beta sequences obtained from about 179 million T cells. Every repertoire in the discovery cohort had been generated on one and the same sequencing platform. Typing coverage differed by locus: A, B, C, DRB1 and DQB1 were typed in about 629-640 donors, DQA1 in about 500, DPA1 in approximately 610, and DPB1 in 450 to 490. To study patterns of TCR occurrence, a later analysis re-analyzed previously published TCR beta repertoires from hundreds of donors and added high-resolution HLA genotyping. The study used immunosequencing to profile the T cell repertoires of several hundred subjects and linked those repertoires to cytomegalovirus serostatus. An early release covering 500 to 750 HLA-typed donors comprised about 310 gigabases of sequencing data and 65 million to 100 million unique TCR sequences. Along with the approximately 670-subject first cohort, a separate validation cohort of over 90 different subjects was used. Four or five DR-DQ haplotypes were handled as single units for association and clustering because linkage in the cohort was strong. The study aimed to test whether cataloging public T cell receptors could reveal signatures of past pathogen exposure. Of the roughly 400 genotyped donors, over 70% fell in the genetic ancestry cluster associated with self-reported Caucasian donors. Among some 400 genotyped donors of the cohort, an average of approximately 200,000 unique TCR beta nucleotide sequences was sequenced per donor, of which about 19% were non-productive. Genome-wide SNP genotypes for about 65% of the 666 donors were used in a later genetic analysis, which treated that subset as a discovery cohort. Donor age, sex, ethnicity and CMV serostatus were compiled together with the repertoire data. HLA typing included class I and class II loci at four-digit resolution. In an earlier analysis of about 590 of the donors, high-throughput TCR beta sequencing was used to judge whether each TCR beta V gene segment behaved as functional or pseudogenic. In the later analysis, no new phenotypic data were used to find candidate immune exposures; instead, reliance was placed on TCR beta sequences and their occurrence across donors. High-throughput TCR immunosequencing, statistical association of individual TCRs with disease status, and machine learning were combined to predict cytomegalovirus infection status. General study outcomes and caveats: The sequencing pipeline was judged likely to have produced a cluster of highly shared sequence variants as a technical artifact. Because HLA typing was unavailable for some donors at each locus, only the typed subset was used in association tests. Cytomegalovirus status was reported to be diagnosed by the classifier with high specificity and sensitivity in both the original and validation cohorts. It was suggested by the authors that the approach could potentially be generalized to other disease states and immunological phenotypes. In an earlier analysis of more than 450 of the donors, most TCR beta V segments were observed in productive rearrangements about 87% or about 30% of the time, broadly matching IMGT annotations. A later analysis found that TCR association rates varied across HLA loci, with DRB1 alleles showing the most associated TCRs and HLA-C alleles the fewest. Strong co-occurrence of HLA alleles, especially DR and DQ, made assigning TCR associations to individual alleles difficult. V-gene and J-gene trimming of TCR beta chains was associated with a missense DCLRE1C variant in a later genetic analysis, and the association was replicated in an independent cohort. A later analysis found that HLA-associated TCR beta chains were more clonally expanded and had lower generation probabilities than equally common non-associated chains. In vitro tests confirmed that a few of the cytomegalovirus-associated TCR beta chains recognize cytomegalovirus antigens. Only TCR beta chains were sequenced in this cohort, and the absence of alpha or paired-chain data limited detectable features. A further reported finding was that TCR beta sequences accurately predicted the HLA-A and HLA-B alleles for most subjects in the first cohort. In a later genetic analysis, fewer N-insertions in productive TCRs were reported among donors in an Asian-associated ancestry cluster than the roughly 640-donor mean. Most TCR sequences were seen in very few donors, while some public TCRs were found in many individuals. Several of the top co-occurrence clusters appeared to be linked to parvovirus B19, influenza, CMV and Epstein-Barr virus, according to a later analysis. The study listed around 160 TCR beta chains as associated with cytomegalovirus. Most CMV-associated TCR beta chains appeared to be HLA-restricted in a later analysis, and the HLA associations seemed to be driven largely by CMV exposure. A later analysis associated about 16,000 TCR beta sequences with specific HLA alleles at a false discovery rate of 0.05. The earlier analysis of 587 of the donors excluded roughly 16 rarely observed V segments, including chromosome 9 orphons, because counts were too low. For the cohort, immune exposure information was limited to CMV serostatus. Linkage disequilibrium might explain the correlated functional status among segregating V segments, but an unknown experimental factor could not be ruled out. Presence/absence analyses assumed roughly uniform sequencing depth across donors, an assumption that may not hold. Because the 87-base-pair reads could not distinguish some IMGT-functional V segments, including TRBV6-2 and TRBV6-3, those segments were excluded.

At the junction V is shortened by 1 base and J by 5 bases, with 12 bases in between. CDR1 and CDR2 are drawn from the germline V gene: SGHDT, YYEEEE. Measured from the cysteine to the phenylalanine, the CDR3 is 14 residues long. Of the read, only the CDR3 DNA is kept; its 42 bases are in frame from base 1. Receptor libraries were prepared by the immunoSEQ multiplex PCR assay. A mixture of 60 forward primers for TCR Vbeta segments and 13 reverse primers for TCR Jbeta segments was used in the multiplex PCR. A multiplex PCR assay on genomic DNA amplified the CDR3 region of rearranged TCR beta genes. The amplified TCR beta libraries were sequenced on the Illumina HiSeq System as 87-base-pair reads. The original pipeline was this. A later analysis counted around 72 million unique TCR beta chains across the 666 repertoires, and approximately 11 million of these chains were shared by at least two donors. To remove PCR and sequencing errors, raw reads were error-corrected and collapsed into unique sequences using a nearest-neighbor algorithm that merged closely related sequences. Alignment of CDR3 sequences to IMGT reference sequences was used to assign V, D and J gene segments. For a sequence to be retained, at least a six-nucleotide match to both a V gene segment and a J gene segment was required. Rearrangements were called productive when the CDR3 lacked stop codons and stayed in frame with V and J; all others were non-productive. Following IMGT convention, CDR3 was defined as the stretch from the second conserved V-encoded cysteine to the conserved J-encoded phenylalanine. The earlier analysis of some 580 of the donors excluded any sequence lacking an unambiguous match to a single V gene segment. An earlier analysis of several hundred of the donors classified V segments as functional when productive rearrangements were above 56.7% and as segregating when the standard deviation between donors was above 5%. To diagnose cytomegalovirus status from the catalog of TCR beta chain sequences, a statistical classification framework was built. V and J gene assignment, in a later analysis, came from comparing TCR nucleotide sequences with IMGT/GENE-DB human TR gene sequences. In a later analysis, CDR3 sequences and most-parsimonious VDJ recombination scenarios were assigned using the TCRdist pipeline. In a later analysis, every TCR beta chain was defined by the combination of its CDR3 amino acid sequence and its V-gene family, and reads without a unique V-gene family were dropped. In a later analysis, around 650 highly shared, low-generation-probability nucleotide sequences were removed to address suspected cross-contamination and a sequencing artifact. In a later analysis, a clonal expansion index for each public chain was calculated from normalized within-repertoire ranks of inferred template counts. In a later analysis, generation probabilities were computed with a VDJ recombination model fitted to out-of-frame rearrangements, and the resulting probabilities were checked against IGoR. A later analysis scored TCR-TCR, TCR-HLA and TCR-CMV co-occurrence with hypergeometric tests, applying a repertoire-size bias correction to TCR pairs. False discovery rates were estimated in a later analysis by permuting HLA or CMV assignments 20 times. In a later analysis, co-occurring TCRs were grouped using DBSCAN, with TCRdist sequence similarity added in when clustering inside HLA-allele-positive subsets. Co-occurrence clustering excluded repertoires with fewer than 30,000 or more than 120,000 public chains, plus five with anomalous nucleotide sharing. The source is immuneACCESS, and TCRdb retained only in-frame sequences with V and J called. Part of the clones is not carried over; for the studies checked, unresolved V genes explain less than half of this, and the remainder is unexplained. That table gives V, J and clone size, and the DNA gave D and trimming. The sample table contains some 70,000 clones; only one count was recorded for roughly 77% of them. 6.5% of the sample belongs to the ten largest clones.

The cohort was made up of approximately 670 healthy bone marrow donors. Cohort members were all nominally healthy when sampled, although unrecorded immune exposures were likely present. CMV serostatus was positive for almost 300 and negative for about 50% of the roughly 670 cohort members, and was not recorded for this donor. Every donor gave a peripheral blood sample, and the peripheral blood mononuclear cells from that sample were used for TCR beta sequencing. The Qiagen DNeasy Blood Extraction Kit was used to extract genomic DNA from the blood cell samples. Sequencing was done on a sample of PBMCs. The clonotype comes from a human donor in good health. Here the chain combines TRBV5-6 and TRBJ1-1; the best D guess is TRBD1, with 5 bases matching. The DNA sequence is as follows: TGTGCCAGCAGCTTGTTTCCAGGGCGGACTGAAGCTTTCTTT. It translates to CASSLFPGRTEAFF.